What follows is one TCR beta chain and its context. As yet, its antigen is unknown. The V gene's germline CDR1 is MNHNS and CDR2 SASEGT. Trimming cost V 5 bases and J 4 bases, with 14 bases left between them. The CDR3 sequence is 14 residues long. This sample was included in a study of regulatory T cells. General study results and limits: Hydrophobic residues at CDR3 positions 6 and 7 were enriched in conventional CD4+ T cells of CD3G-deficient patients. Regulatory T cells showed the strongest V-J pair restriction and V/J gene skewing among patient repertoires.

The primer mix had 52 TRBV and 13 TRBJ primers. TCRdb's copy holds only in-frame clones and misses some; the assay was immunoSEQ multiplex PCR. This table has some 29,000 clones, approximately 90% appearing once. Every patient with CD3G deficiency had evidence of autoimmunity. Patients aged 2 to 39 years had fewer naive T cells. Regulatory (CD25-high CD127-low) and conventional (CD25-low CD127-high) CD4+ T cells were sorted separately. The rearrangement links TRBV6-1 to TRBJ1-2; D gene uncertain. What was sequenced was conventional CD4+ T cells sorted from blood. The sequence was collected from a person aged 18 to 35 with CD3G deficiency. In nucleotides, the CDR3 is TGTGCCAGCAGTCCAAGAGACGTCGGCTATGGCTACACCTTC. Amino acids: CASSPRDVGYGYTF.